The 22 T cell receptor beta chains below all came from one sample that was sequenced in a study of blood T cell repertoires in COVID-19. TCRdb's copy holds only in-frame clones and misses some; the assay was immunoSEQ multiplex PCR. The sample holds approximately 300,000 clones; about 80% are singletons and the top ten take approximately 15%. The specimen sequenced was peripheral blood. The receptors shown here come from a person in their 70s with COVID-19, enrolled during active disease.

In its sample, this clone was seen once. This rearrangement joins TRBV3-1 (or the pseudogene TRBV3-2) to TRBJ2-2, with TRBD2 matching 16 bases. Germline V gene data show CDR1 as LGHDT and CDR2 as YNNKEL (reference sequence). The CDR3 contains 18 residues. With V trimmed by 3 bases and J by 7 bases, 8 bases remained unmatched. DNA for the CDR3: TGTGCCAGCAGCCATGGGACTAGCGGGAGGGCCTATAACGGGGAGCTGTTTTTT. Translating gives CASSHGTSGRAYNGELFF.

For the CDR3, the DNA is TGTGCCAGCAACCGGACAGCATCTAATTCACCCCTCCACTTT. Translation gives CASNRTASNSPLHF. The rearrangement joins TRBV21-1 to TRBJ1-6; TRBD1, as called in the table, went unchecked against the DNA. TRBV21-1 is noted as a pseudogene. The CDR3 covers 14 residues.

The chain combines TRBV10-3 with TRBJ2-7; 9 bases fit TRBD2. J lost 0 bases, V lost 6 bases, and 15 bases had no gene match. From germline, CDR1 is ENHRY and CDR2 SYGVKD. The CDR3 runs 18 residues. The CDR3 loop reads CAIREAGGPRVVSYEQYF. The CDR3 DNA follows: TGTGCCATCAGGGAAGCGGGAGGTCCCCGGGTTGTCTCCTACGAGCAGTACTTC.

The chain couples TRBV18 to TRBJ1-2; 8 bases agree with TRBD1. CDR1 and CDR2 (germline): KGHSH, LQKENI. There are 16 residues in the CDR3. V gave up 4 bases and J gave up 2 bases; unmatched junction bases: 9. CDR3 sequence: CASSRSGQGLNYGYTF. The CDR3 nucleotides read TGTGCCAGCTCACGCTCCGGACAGGGTCTGAACTATGGCTACACCTTC. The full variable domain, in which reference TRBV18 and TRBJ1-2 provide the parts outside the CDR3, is NAGVMQNPRHLVRRRGQEARLRCSPMKGHSHVYWYRQLPEEGLKFMVYLQKENIIDESGMPKERFSAEFPKEGPSILRIQQVVRGDSAAYFCASSRSGQGLNYGYTFGSGTRLTVV.

This chain's CDR3 is CASSLSLRTRGEQYF. CDR3 nucleotide sequence: TGCGCCAGCAGCTTGTCGTTACGGACCCGGGGCGAGCAGTACTTC. V usage is TRBV5-1 and J usage is TRBJ2-7; D perhaps matches TRBD2 (5 bases). Trimming removed 1 base at V and 6 bases at J, with 17 bases between. CDR1 and CDR2 (germline): SGHRS, YFSETQ. CDR3 length: 15 residues.

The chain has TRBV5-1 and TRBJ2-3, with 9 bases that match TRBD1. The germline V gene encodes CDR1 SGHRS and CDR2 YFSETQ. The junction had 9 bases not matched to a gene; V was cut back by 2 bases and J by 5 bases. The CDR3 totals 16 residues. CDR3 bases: TGCGCCAGCAGCTTACAGGGGGCGCAAGGGGTAGATACGCAGTATTTT. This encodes CASSLQGAQGVDTQYF.

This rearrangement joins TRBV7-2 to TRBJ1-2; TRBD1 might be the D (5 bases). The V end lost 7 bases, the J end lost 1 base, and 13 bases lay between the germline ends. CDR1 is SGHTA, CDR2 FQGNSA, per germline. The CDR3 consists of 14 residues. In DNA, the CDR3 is TGTGCCAGCATGGGGGGGAGAATTAACTATGGCTACACCTTC. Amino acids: CASMGGRINYGYTF.

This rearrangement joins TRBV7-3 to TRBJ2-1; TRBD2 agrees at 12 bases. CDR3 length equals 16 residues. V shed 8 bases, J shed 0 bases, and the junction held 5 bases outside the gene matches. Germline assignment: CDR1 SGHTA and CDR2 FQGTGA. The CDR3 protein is CASSGLAGSSYNEQFF. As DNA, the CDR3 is TGTGCCAGCTCAGGACTAGCGGGAAGCTCCTACAATGAGCAGTTCTTC.

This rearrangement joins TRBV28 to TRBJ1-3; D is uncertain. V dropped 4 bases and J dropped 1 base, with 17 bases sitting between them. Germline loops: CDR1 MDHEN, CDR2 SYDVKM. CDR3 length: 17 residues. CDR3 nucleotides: TGTGCCAGCAGTTCTGGAGGGCAGATCCTTTCTGGAAACACCATATATTTT. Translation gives CASSSGGQILSGNTIYF.

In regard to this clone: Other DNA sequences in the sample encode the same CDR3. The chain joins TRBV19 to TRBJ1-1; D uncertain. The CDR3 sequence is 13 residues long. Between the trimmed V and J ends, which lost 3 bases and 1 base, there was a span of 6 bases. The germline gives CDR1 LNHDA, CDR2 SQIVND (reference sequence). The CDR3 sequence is CASSIRGNTEAFF. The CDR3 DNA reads TGTGCCAGTAGTATCCGGGGGAACACTGAAGCTTTCTTT.

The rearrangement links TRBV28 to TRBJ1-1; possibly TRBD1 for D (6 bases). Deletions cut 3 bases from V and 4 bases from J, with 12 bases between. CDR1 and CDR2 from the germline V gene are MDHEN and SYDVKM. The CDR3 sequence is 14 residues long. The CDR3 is CASSFEGGGTEAFF. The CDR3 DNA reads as TGTGCCAGCAGTTTTGAGGGAGGGGGCACTGAAGCTTTCTTT.

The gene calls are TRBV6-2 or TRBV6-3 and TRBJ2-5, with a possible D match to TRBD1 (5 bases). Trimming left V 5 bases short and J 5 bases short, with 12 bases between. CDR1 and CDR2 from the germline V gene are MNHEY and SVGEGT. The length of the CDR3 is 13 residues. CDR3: CASSDQGTETQYF. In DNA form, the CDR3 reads TGTGCCAGCAGTGATCAGGGTACGGAGACCCAGTACTTC.

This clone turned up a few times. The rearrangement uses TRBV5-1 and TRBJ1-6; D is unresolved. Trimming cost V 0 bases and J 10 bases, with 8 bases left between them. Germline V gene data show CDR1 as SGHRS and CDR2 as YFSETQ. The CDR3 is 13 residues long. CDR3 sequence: CASSLERGSPLHF. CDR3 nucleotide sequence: TGCGCCAGCAGCTTGGAACGGGGATCACCCCTCCACTTT.

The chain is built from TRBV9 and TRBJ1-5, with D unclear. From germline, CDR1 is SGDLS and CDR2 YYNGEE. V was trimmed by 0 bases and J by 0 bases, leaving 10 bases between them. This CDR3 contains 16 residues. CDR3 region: CASSVVAVHSNQPQHF. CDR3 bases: TGTGCCAGCAGCGTAGTGGCAGTTCATAGCAATCAGCCCCAGCATTTT.

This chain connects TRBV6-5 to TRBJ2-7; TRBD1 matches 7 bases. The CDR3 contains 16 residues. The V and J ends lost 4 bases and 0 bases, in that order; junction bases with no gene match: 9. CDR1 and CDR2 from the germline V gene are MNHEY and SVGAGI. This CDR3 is CASSSDLTGFSYEQYF. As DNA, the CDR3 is TGTGCCAGCAGTTCCGATCTGACAGGGTTCTCCTACGAGCAGTACTTC.

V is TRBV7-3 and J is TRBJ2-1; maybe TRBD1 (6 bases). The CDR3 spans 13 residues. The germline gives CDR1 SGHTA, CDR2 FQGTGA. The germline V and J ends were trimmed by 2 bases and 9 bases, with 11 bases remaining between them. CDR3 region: CASSLGRGGEQFF. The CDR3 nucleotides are TGTGCCAGCAGCTTAGGCCGAGGGGGTGAGCAGTTCTTC.

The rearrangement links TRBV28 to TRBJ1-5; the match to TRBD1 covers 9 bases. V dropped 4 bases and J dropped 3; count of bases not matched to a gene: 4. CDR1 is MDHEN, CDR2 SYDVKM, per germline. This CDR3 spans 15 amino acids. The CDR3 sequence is CASSSDRGINQPQHF. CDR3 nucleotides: TGTGCCAGCAGTTCGGACAGGGGCATCAATCAGCCCCAGCATTTT.

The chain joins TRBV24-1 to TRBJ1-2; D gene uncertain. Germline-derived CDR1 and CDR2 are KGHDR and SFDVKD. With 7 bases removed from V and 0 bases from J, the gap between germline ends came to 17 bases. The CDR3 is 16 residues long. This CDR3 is CATSRTGDGSNYGYTF. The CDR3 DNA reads TGTGCCACCAGCCGGACCGGGGATGGCTCTAACTATGGCTACACCTTC.

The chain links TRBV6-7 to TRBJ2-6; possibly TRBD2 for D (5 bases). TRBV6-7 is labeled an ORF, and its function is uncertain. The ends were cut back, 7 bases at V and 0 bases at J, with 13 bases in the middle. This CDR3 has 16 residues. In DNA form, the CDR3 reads TGTGCCAGCAAAAGAGGACTCCCCTCTGGGGCCAACGTCCTGACTTTC. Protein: CASKRGLPSGANVLTF.

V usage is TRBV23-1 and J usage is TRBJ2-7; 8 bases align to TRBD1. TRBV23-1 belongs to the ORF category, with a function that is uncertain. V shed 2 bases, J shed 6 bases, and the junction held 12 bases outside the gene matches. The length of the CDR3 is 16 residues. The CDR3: CASSQQVGDRRCEQYF. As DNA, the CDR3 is TGCGCCAGCAGTCAACAGGTTGGGGACAGGAGATGCGAGCAGTACTTC.

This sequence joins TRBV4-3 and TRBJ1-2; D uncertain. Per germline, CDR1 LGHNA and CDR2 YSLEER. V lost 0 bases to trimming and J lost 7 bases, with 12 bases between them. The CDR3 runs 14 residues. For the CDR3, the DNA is TGCGCCAGCAGCCAAGAGGTAGGGAGAAGTGGCTACACCTTC. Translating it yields CASSQEVGRSGYTF.

CDR3 in DNA: TGTGCCAGCTCACCAAAGGAACTTGGAGGGACTACCGCAGCTTTTCAGTATTTT. It yields the protein CASSPKELGGTTAAFQYF. J is TRBJ2-3 and V is TRBV18, with 7 bases that match TRBD2. CDR1 and CDR2 from the germline V gene are KGHSH and LQKENI. CDR3 length: 18 amino acids. Trimming removed 2 bases from V and 12 bases from J; junction bases left unmatched: 23.